The 13 T cell receptor beta chains given below trace back to one sample, sequenced in a study of blood T cell repertoires in COVID-19. Clones were read by immunoSEQ multiplex PCR, and TCRdb kept only the in-frame ones, dropping some. This sample has 68,000 or so clones, with 70% to 90% found just once. Sequenced material: peripheral blood. The receptors were sampled from a man aged 65 to 85 with active or convalescent COVID-19.

The chain uses TRBV7-2 and TRBJ1-2; 7 bases agree with TRBD1. Germline-derived CDR1 and CDR2 are SGHTA and FQGNSA. V lost 4 bases, J lost 4 bases, and 6 bases stayed unmatched. The CDR3 length is 14 residues. This CDR3 is CASSSRQGSYGYTF. As DNA, the CDR3 is TGTGCCAGCAGCTCCCGACAGGGAAGCTATGGCTACACCTTC.

The chain combines TRBV5-1 with TRBJ2-7, with 11 bases identical to TRBD2. The CDR3 runs 16 residues. V shed 0 bases and J 1 base; nucleotides not matched to a gene: 3. Germline-derived CDR1 and CDR2 are SGHRS and YFSETQ. CDR3 DNA: TGCGCCAGCAGCTTGGGACTAGCGGGGAGATCCTACGAGCAGTACTTC. It yields the protein CASSLGLAGRSYEQYF.

This chain links TRBV28 with TRBJ1-2, with D unresolved. The V end was cut by 6 bases, the J end by 2 bases, with 13 bases between. This CDR3 has 14 amino acids. Looked up from germline, CDR1 is MDHEN and CDR2 is SYDVKM. The CDR3 loop is CASRPPGENYGYTF. The CDR3, as DNA: TGTGCCAGCAGACCACCCGGGGAGAACTATGGCTACACCTTC.

The rearrangement links TRBV7-6 to TRBJ2-1; D not resolved. Per the germline V gene, CDR1 is SGHVS and CDR2 is FNYEAQ. The length of the CDR3 is 13 residues. The V gene lost 0 bases and the J gene lost 10 bases, with 10 bases spanning the gap. The CDR3 bases are TGTGCCAGCAGCTTAGCGTGGCTGGGCGAGCAGTTCTTC. Its translation: CASSLAWLGEQFF.

This chain joins TRBV11-2 and TRBJ2-2; 10 bases agree with TRBD2. V trimming: 10 bases; J trimming: 4 bases; junction bases outside the gene matches: 12. Germline lookup yields CDR1 SGHAT and CDR2 FQNNGV. This CDR3 region has 16 residues. The CDR3 protein is CATKRVAGGATGELFF. CDR3 coding DNA: TGTGCCACCAAGAGAGTAGCGGGAGGTGCCACCGGGGAGCTGTTTTTT.

The V and J genes are TRBV30 and TRBJ2-7, with D perhaps TRBD1 (5 bases). The V gene's germline CDR1 is GTSNPN and CDR2 SVGIG (reference sequence). There are 14 residues in the CDR3. Trimming shortened V by 4 bases and J by 6 bases, and 19 bases separated the two germline ends. CDR3: CAWNGQNWSGEQYF. The CDR3 DNA sequence: TGTGCCTGGAACGGACAAAATTGGTCAGGCGAGCAGTACTTC.

The gene calls are TRBV30 and TRBJ1-2; 8 bases map to TRBD1. Germline CDR1 is GTSNPN and CDR2 is SVGIG (reference sequence). The CDR3 loop spans 12 amino acids. V lost 3 bases and J lost 8; bases outside the gene matches: 5. CDR3 nucleotides: TGTGCCTGGAGCCCCGGGACAGGCGGCTACACCTTC. Residues: CAWSPGTGGYTF.

The chain joins TRBV27 to TRBJ1-1, with D possibly being TRBD1 (6 bases). CDR1 is MNHEY and CDR2 is SMNVEV in the germline V gene (reference sequence). The ends were cut back, 7 bases at V and 3 bases at J, with 15 bases in the middle. The CDR3 has 14 residues. This CDR3 reads CASTPWGGDTEAFF. CDR3 sequence (DNA): TGTGCCAGCACCCCTTGGGGGGGCGACACTGAAGCTTTCTTT.

V is TRBV6-5 and J is TRBJ2-4; TRBD1 aligns across 7 bases. Germline CDR1 MNHEY, CDR2 SVGAGI. CDR3 length equals 15 residues. Losses at the gene ends were 7 bases for V and 0 bases for J; bases not matched to a gene: 6. The CDR3 DNA follows: TGTGCCAGCAAGGTTGGGGACAGAGCCAAAAACATTCAGTACTTC. Translated: CASKVGDRAKNIQYF.

This chain joins TRBV19 and TRBJ2-7; 12 bases map to TRBD1. The germline gives CDR1 LNHDA, CDR2 SQIVND (reference sequence). The CDR3 is 14 amino acids. The trim removed 6 bases at V and 2 bases at J, leaving 2 bases unmatched. The CDR3 is CASSWDRGPYEQYF. CDR3 bases: TGTGCCAGTAGCTGGGACAGGGGGCCCTACGAGCAGTACTTC.

The V gene is TRBV5-1, the J gene TRBJ2-7, with 8 bases that match TRBD2. This CDR3 spans 14 amino acids. The V gene end was trimmed by 4 bases and the J gene end by 2 bases; junction bases not matched to a gene: 5. Germline V lookup: CDR1 SGHRS, CDR2 YFSETQ. CDR3 nucleotide sequence: TGCGCCAGCAGCCGGGAGGGGGGTACCTACGAGCAGTACTTC. Translated: CASSREGGTYEQYF.

The chain is built from TRBV7-9 and TRBJ1-1; TRBD1 matches 10 bases. Looked up from germline, CDR1 is SEHNR and CDR2 is FQNEAQ (reference sequence). With 5 bases clipped from V and 4 bases from J, the junction kept 7 bases outside the gene matches. The CDR3 totals 15 residues. CDR3: CASSVLTGGLTEAFF. In nucleotides, the CDR3 is TGTGCCAGCAGCGTGTTGACAGGGGGCCTCACTGAAGCTTTCTTT.

The V and J genes are TRBV3-1 (or the pseudogene TRBV3-2) and TRBJ2-4; a possible D gene is TRBD2 (6 bases). The length of the CDR3 is 15 residues. V shed 2 bases and J shed 4 bases, with 12 bases lying between them. Germline assignment: CDR1 LGHDT and CDR2 YNNKEL (reference sequence). The CDR3 region has the DNA TGTGCCAGCAGCCAATTCAGCGGGCTTAAAAACATTCAGTACTTC. Translated, it gives CASSQFSGLKNIQYF.